These T cell receptor beta chains were read from a single sample in a study of cytomegalovirus exposure and HLA in healthy donors. TCRdb's table, derived via immunoSEQ multiplex PCR, lists solely in-frame clones and lacks some. The sample records 150,000 to 200,000 clones, more than 70% being singletons. The sequencing input was PBMCs. These receptors all come from a woman aged 40-49 years in good health and CMV-seronegative. The CDR3 runs from the conserved cysteine through the conserved F or W. D genes are given only for firm matches.

>-|TRBJ1-2|TRBV7-2
CASSANRAPNYGYTF
>-|TRBJ1-1|TRBV28
CASTFLNRAAEAFF
>-|TRBJ1-1|TRBV11-1
CASSLALWHTEAFF
>-|TRBJ2-3|TRBV7-2
CASSSGGRSTDTQYF
>TRBD2|TRBJ2-7|TRBV4-1
CASSQSKTLGLAGGIHYEQYF
>TRBD2|TRBJ2-2|TRBV6-6
CASRPLAGELGGELFF
>-|TRBJ1-1|TRBV7-2
CASSLFGDTEAFF
>-|TRBJ2-1|TRBV7-3
CASSLRGRSSYNEQFF
>-|TRBJ1-2|TRBV11-1
CASSPLGEGDYGYTF
>-|TRBJ1-3|TRBV4-3
CASSQDFRTGAGNTIYF
>-|TRBJ2-3|TRBV11-1
CASSHPPGGDTQYF
>-|TRBJ2-5|TRBV19
CASSIFRGQETQYF
>TRBD1|TRBJ1-2|TRBV4-3
CASSQGDRGPYGYTF
>-|TRBJ1-3|TRBV7-2
CASSLGQGSSGNTIYF
>-|TRBJ1-3|TRBV4-3
CASSQTASHWTGGNTIYF
>TRBD2|TRBJ2-1|TRBV5-1
CASSLVRTSGVYNEQFF
>-|TRBJ2-2|TRBV5-1
CASRLNSGTSNTGELFF
>TRBD2|TRBJ2-3|TRBV9
CASSAPGGSPTDTQYF
>-|TRBJ1-4|TRBV7-2
CASSFGGSREKLFF
>-|TRBJ2-2|TRBV23-1
CASSQSGLKNTGELFF
>TRBD2|TRBJ2-1|TRBV5-4
CASSLASGRGAYNEQFF
>-|TRBJ1-5|TRBV6-1
CASRTTGQPQHF
>-|TRBJ1-1|TRBV4-1
CASSPPQEAVPEAFF
>TRBD2|TRBJ2-1|TRBV27
CATMSLLRTSGSPHEQFF
>TRBD1|TRBJ1-2|TRBV4-3
CASSQPGDRGNGYTF
>TRBD1|TRBJ1-1|TRBV19
CASSKRQGNTEAFF
>TRBD2|TRBJ2-2|TRBV5-4
CASSLGAPRGAGELFF
>TRBD2|TRBJ2-1|TRBV10-3
CAINGGSSEANNEQFF
>-|TRBJ1-4|TRBV5-1
CASSLGQNEKLFF
>-|TRBJ2-1|TRBV14
CASSQGASSYNEQFF
>TRBD1|TRBJ1-1|TRBV6-6
CASSYPSGQAGTEAFF
>-|TRBJ1-2|TRBV7-6
CASSSGVRTVGANYGYTF
>TRBD1|TRBJ2-1|TRBV7-9
CASSLDRGSYNEQFF
>-|TRBJ2-5|TRBV30
CAWSPAGEETQYF
>-|TRBJ1-5|TRBV19
CASTAMAEYQPQHF
>-|TRBJ2-1|TRBV11-3
CASSLMELMDEQFF
>-|TRBJ2-3|TRBV7-6
CASSPRLEGADTQYF
>TRBD1|TRBJ2-5|TRBV19
CASSIVATGETETQYF
>-|TRBJ2-1|TRBV6-1
CASSERGPTRRDEQFF
>TRBD2|TRBJ2-1|TRBV4-1
CASSQKVAGTYNEQFF
>-|TRBJ2-1|TRBV7-9
CASSQSTGRRFF
>TRBD1|TRBJ2-7|TRBV12-5
CASQGAAYEQYF
>-|TRBJ1-2|TRBV7-6
CASSLGFGGEGYTF
>-|TRBJ1-5|TRBV29-1
CSASNWNQPQHF
>TRBD1|TRBJ1-6|TRBV13
CASSHGTGRPSPLHF
>-|TRBJ1-5|TRBV15
CATSRDPGSNQPQHF
>-|TRBJ2-1|TRBV30
CAWTSYLLNEQFF
>-|TRBJ1-2|TRBV11-2
CASSFDLGDGYTF
>-|TRBJ1-1|TRBV18
CASSPRGGNAEAFF
>TRBD1|TRBJ1-2|TRBV29-1
CSAGQESPGYTF
>-|TRBJ2-1|TRBV4-1
CASSHPPASLHEQFF
>TRBD1|TRBJ1-5|TRBV29-1
CSVGQGSNQPQHF
>-|TRBJ1-2|TRBV4-3
CASSQSKLTNYGYTF
>TRBD1|TRBJ1-1|TRBV4-1
CASSRAGGNTEAFF
>-|TRBJ2-1|TRBV19
CASSMKRLPYEQFF
>-|TRBJ1-1|TRBV7-9
CASSLTREGRDTEAFF
>-|TRBJ1-3|TRBV19
CASGRGSGNTIYF
>TRBD2|TRBJ2-1|TRBV7-3
CASSQLAGGHYNEQFF
>TRBD1|TRBJ1-5|TRBV19
CASRPGQGAYSNQPQHF
>-|TRBJ2-5|TRBV19
CASSMMTAKETQYF